Reported below is one TCR beta chain. As yet, its antigen is unknown. The data are from a study of radiotherapy plus CTLA-4 blockade in lung cancer. Method: immunoSEQ multiplex PCR; TCRdb's copy keeps in-frame clones and lacks some. This table has tens of thousands of clones, roughly 87% appearing once. Study findings and constraints: After treatment with radiotherapy plus ipilimumab, TCR clones that came from the tumor expanded in blood.

The origin of this receptor is a human donor with non-small cell lung cancer that progressed on radiotherapy plus ipilimumab. The material was peripheral blood, obtained from a patient treated with radiotherapy plus ipilimumab.

The DNA of the CDR3 is TGTGCCAGTAGTAGGGTCGGGACAGGTAATGAAAAACTGTTTTTT. Its protein product is CASSRVGTGNEKLFF. The chain joins TRBV19 to TRBJ1-4; 8 bases fit TRBD1. The trim removed 4 bases at V and 4 bases at J, leaving 5 bases unmatched. Germline loops: CDR1 LNHDA, CDR2 SQIVND (reference sequence). The CDR3 loop spans 15 amino acids.